The 22 T cell receptor beta chains below were found in one sample sequenced in a study of neurological immune-mediated disorders. TCRdb reprocessed the 5' RACE reads with MiXCR, giving one entry per CDR3 protein. The data contain tens of thousands of distinct CDR3 sequences, approximately 4% of them seen just once; the ten biggest clones take up less than 3.5%. Sequencing was performed on PBMCs. These receptors came from a woman between 50 and 59 years old with multiple sclerosis.

In its sample, this clonotype was seen many times. The rearrangement joins TRBV5-1 to TRBJ1-1, with 7 nucleotides matching TRBD1. Germline values: CDR1 SGHRS, CDR2 YFSETQ. With V trimmed by 3 bases and J by 8 bases, 1 base remained unmatched. The CDR3 totals 11 residues. CDR3 nucleotides: TGCGCCAGCAGCTCGACAGGGGAAGCTTTCTTT. Amino acids: CASSSTGEAFF.

This clonotype was seen repeatedly, ten times or more. The chain employs TRBV6-2 or TRBV6-3 and TRBJ1-5; TRBD1 agrees at 8 bases. The germline V gene encodes CDR1 MNHEY and CDR2 SVGEGT. The CDR3 covers 14 residues. V shed 5 bases and J 7 bases; nucleotides not matched to a gene: 7. CDR3 amino acids: CASSRTGGGQPQHF. The CDR3 DNA sequence: TGTGCCAGCAGTCGAACAGGGGGTGGCCAGCCCCAGCATTTT.

This clonotype was seen repeatedly, ten times or more. The chain combines TRBV27 with TRBJ2-5, with TRBD2 matching over 9 bases. The germline gives CDR1 MNHEY, CDR2 SMNVEV (reference sequence). With V trimmed by 3 bases and J by 4 bases, 6 bases remained unmatched. The CDR3 is made up of 15 amino acids. The CDR3 region is CASSLAGGPSETQYF. Written as DNA, the CDR3 is TGTGCCAGCAGTTTGGCGGGGGGGCCGTCAGAGACCCAGTACTTC.

The sample holds many counts of this clonotype. The rearrangement links TRBV5-6 to TRBJ2-7, with TRBD2 identical over 9 bases. Germline CDR1 reads SGHDT; CDR2 reads YYEEEE. The CDR3 extends over 16 amino acids. Trimming took 4 bases from V and 3 from J; bases not matched to a gene: 11. CDR3 loop: CASSPLGASGDYEQYF. In DNA, the CDR3 is TGTGCCAGCAGCCCTTTAGGGGCTAGCGGGGACTACGAGCAGTACTTC.

In this sample, this clonotype turned up a few times. This chain joins TRBV4-1 and TRBJ1-5; D not certain. The CDR3 length is 13 residues. Trimming shortened V by 2 bases and J by 4 bases, and 6 bases separated the two germline ends. From germline, CDR1 is MGHRA and CDR2 YSYEKL. CDR3 residues: CASSQITNQPQHF. CDR3 DNA: TGCGCCAGCAGCCAAATAACAAATCAGCCCCAGCATTTT.

This clonotype was counted many times. CDR3 nucleotide sequence: TGTGCCAGCAGTTTAAGGCAGGGGAATGGCTACACCTTC. It specifies CASSLRQGNGYTF. V gene TRBV27 combines with J gene TRBJ1-2, with D possibly being TRBD1 (6 bases). CDR3 length equals 13 residues. V was pared by 2 bases and J by 6 bases, with 10 bases between. Germline CDR1 MNHEY, CDR2 SMNVEV (reference sequence).

This clonotype was seen at least ten times. The CDR3, as DNA: TGTGCCAGCACCCTGACTAGCGGGGGGCCTCAGACCCAGTACTTC. It is translated as CASTLTSGGPQTQYF. This chain joins TRBV6-2 or TRBV6-3 and TRBJ2-5; the match to TRBD2 covers 13 bases. CDR1 is MNHEY, CDR2 SVGEGT, per germline. Trimming at V came to 7 bases and at J to 6 bases, leaving 8 bases not matched to a gene. The CDR3 is 15 residues long.

This clonotype showed up many times. V gene TRBV20-1 combines with J gene TRBJ1-3; D perhaps matches TRBD1 (5 bases). Germline CDR1 reads DFQATT; CDR2 reads SNEGSKA (reference sequence). The CDR3 contains 14 residues. Trimming removed 1 base from V and 3 bases from J, with 10 bases in between. The CDR3 DNA is TGCAGTGCTAGAGGCCAGGGATTTGGAAACACCATATATTTT. It yields the protein CSARGQGFGNTIYF.

This clonotype was seen ten or more times. V usage is TRBV6-5 and J usage is TRBJ1-5; D gene unclear. CDR1 and CDR2 from the germline V gene are MNHEY and SVGAGI. Trimming removed 5 bases at V and 0 bases at J, with 5 bases between. This CDR3 has 13 amino acids. CDR3 region: CASSPASNQPQHF. The CDR3 DNA is TGTGCCAGCAGTCCTGCTAGCAATCAGCCCCAGCATTTT.

Points on this clonotype: A much larger clone lies one base from this, so it may be a read error. This chain uses TRBV5-8 with TRBJ1-4, with D unresolved. Trimming stripped 2 bases from V and 11 bases from J, with 7 bases between. There are 11 residues in the CDR3. Germline lookup yields CDR1 SGHTS and CDR2 YDEGEE. CDR3 sequence: CASSFGTKLFF. CDR3 bases: TGTGCCAGCAGCTTCGGCACTAAACTGTTTTTT.

This clonotype occurred many times. V and J are TRBV5-5 and TRBJ2-1; 7 bases match TRBD1. Germline loops: CDR1 SGHKS, CDR2 YYEKEE (reference sequence). V lost 4 bases, J lost 6 bases, and 10 bases stayed unmatched. There are 15 residues in the CDR3. For the CDR3, the DNA is TGTGCCAGCAGCCTGGGGGACAGTAGCTTCAATGAGCAGTTCTTC. This translates into CASSLGDSSFNEQFF. The whole variable domain, remainder taken from reference TRBV5-5 and TRBJ2-1, is DAGVTQSPTHLIKTRGQQVTLRCSPISGHKSVSWYQQVLGQGPQFIFQYYEKEERGRGNFPDRFSARQFPNYSSELNVNALLLGDSALYLCASSLGDSSFNEQFFGPGTRLTVL.

This clonotype was found many times. The V gene is TRBV9, the J gene TRBJ2-2, with unresolved D. The V gene's germline CDR1 is SGDLS and CDR2 YYNGEE. The CDR3 loop spans 14 amino acids. The germline V and J ends were trimmed by 6 bases and 0 bases, with 9 bases remaining between them. CDR3 DNA: TGTGCCAGCACACCGGAAACGAACACCGGGGAGCTGTTTTTT. Translation: CASTPETNTGELFF.

Ten or more counts support this clonotype. J is TRBJ2-7 and V is TRBV9, with 10 bases that match TRBD2. The CDR3 runs 15 residues. Unmatched junction bases numbered 10, after V lost 3 bases and J lost 7 bases. Germline V CDR1 and CDR2: SGDLS, YYNGEE. The CDR3 nucleotides read TGTGCCAGCAGCGCGAGCGGGGGGGCGATTGTTGAGCAGTACTTC. Residues: CASSASGGAIVEQYF.

At least ten counts were recorded for this clonotype. The chain has TRBV12-3 or TRBV12-4 and TRBJ1-1, with D possibly matching TRBD1 (6 bases). The CDR3 has 15 amino acids. V was pared by 6 bases and J by 5 bases, with 19 bases between. Written as DNA, the CDR3 is TGTGCCAGCAGCAGACATGGGGGGGCAGGGACTGAAGCTTTCTTT. It codes for CASSRHGGAGTEAFF.

In this sample, this clonotype turned up many times. This chain connects TRBV20-1 to TRBJ2-3; D could derive from TRBD1 or TRBD2 (6 bases each). The CDR3 is 15 residues long. Trimming stripped 6 bases from V and 1 base from J, with 17 bases between. Germline V gene lookup returns CDR1 DFQATT and CDR2 SNEGSKA (reference sequence). The CDR3 DNA follows: TGCAGTGCCCATATACTGAGGGGGGGCACAGATACGCAGTATTTT. Its translation is CSAHILRGGTDTQYF.

The chain recombines TRBV12-3 or TRBV12-4 with TRBJ1-1; D is unresolved. This CDR3 contains 13 residues. The germline V and J ends were trimmed by 6 bases and 1 base, with 9 bases remaining between them. The CDR3 DNA follows: TGTGCCAGCAGATCCGGACCGAACACTGAAGCTTTCTTT. Translated: CASRSGPNTEAFF.

This clonotype was counted ten times or more. This chain joins TRBV6-5 and TRBJ2-4; D call uncertain. There are 16 residues in the CDR3. Germline V gene sequence: CDR1 MNHEY, CDR2 SVGAGI. V lost 4 bases, J lost 5 bases, and 18 bases lay in between. This chain's CDR3 is CASSLTATATQNIQYF. The CDR3 nucleotides read TGTGCCAGCAGTTTAACCGCCACAGCTACGCAAAACATTCAGTACTTC.

This clonotype appeared many times. Here the CDR3 DNA reads TGTGCCAGCACCAGGGCTGGGGCCAACGTCCTGACTTTC. The encoded protein is CASTRAGANVLTF. The chain uses TRBV25-1 and TRBJ2-6, with D possibly TRBD1 on 5 matching bases. The CDR3 is 13 amino acids. CDR1 is MGHDK, CDR2 SYGVNS, per germline. The ends were cut back, 7 bases at V and 2 bases at J, with 6 bases in the middle.

This clonotype was recorded many times. The V and J genes are TRBV5-1 and TRBJ2-2; no definite D call. The CDR3 is 15 residues long. Trimming pared 2 bases from V and 4 bases from J, leaving 12 bases between. CDR1 is SGHRS, CDR2 YFSETQ, per germline. The CDR3 nucleotides are TGCGCCAGCAGCTTAGCAGAACAGACCACCGGGGAGCTGTTTTTT. Translation: CASSLAEQTTGELFF.

The sample holds many counts of this clonotype. V is TRBV12-3 or TRBV12-4 and J is TRBJ2-1, with 12 bases that match TRBD2. With V trimmed by 5 bases and J by 0 bases, 8 bases remained unmatched. This CDR3 spans 18 amino acids. CDR3 sequence reads: CASSATSGGTSSYNEQFF. The DNA for the CDR3 is TGTGCCAGCAGTGCGACTAGCGGGGGCACGAGCTCCTACAATGAGCAGTTCTTC.

This chain joins TRBV27 and TRBJ1-5; D might be TRBD1 (6 bases). V was trimmed by 5 bases and J by 5 bases, leaving 13 bases between them. From germline, CDR1 is MNHEY and CDR2 SMNVEV (reference sequence). This CDR3 region has 14 residues. The CDR3 reads CASSPVQGYQPQHF. The CDR3 region has the DNA TGTGCCAGCAGTCCGGTACAGGGATATCAGCCCCAGCATTTT.

Regarding this clonotype: A much larger clone lies one base from this, so it may be a read error. The genes are TRBV7-2 and TRBJ1-5, with 7 bases matching TRBD1. From germline, CDR1 is SGHTA and CDR2 FQGNSA. The CDR3 sequence is 13 residues long. CDR3 protein: CASSPSRTGTQNF. In nucleotides, the CDR3 is TGTGCCAGCAGCCCGTCCCGGACAGGAACCCAGAATTTT.